This TCR beta chain was documented in a study of T cells in localized non-small cell lung cancer. Trimming removed 4 bases at V and 7 bases at J, with 19 bases between. Germline values: CDR1 MNHEY, CDR2 SMNVEV (reference sequence). This CDR3 has 15 residues. Note on this clone: Its antigen remains unidentified.

Study-level results: Tumor trailed uninvolved adjacent lung in T cell clonality, which peaked there. Sequencing involved a lone tumor region, leaving heterogeneity possible. Elevated circulating T cell density in blood was associated with longer overall survival.

Profiled with immunoSEQ multiplex PCR; TCRdb holds only in-frame clones, not every one. The data contain approximately 35,000 clones, about nine tenths of them singletons. Sequenced here: PBMCs, sampled before any cancer treatment. This clonotype was sampled from a man between 40 and 70 years old with stage II lung adenocarcinoma. The chain uses TRBV27 and TRBJ2-5; perhaps TRBD1 as D (6 bases). The CDR3 region has the DNA TGTGCCAGCAGTTCCTCTCACAGGGTCCAGGGGACCCAGTACTTC. This encodes CASSSSHRVQGTQYF.